This T cell receptor beta chain appears in the sequencing data of a study of response to subunit inactivated influenza vaccine. Trimming removed 5 bases from V and 5 bases from J; junction bases left unmatched: 12. The CDR3 extends over 16 amino acids. MiXCR, run by TCRdb on the RT-PCR reads, gives a single entry per CDR3 protein. This repertoire shows about 500,000 distinct CDR3 sequences, approximately 7.7% found once; its top ten account for roughly 13%. This clonotype occurred many times. Its matching antigen is unknown. Study-wide findings and caveats: The authors suggested that every seasonal influenza vaccination recruits few new T cells.

The sequenced sample was PBMCs from blood, obtained less than 30 months after vaccination. The chain recombines TRBV12-3 or TRBV12-4 with TRBJ2-1; TRBD2 aligns across 7 bases. This TCR derives from a man between 50 and 75 years old who received an inactivated influenza vaccine. The CDR3 is CASSLSSGGVNNEQFF. Written as DNA, the CDR3 is TGTGCCAGCAGTCTATCGTCGGGGGGTGTTAACAATGAGCAGTTCTTC.